This TCR beta chain was profiled in a study of regulatory dendritic cells for organ transplantation. Across the study: Regulatory dendritic cells came from monocytes given vitamin D3 and IL-10.

Sorted T cells were CFSE-labeled and cultured four to five days with allogeneic regulatory or mature dendritic cells at 1:10. Note on this clone: Its antigen remains unidentified.

The V end lost 0 bases, the J end lost 8 bases, and 8 bases lay between the germline ends. Germline values: CDR1 MGHDK, CDR2 SYGVNS. The CDR3 has 14 residues. Libraries were prepared by immunoSEQ multiplex PCR; TCRdb keeps only in-frame clonotypes and omits some of them. Of over 10,000 clones detected, nearly 90% appear once; the ten largest clones hold around 0.22%. Findings of the study overall: Memory CD8+ T cells were the most oligoclonal; naive cells were highly diverse. Memory CD8+ clonal expansion seemed more limited with regulatory than mature dendritic cells.

This chain connects TRBV25-1 to TRBJ2-6, with a weak D call TRBD2 (5 bases). This clonotype was sampled from a human donor in good health. Source material: naive CD8+ T cells from blood cultured with regulatory dendritic cells. The subset is: CD45RA+ naive T cells. CDR3 sequence reads: CASSEYEGTNVLTF. Written as DNA, the CDR3 is TGTGCCAGCAGTGAATACGAGGGAACCAACGTCCTGACTTTC.